The rows below give T cell receptor beta chains drawn from one sample of a study of T cell responses to AZD1222 COVID-19 vaccine. Libraries were prepared by immunoSEQ multiplex PCR; TCRdb keeps only in-frame clonotypes and omits some of them. The sample holds approximately 130,000 clones, over 90% seen once. The material sequenced was peripheral blood, taken on day 0 of AZD1222 vaccination. These receptor sequences come from an adult in good health. The CDR3 runs from the conserved cysteine through the conserved F or W.

v_gene,CDR3aa
TRBV27,CASSLGGSSYEQYF
TRBV10-3,CAIRQDSYGYTF
TRBV27,CASSDIGTGSYEQYF
TRBV18,CASSPRGGNLVTEAFF
TRBV5-1,CASSPEGSTEAFF
TRBV6-5,CASSSDRGDYGYTF
TRBV9,CASSGGNTIYF
TRBV5-8,CASDDWDGYTGELFF
TRBV4-1,CASSQGKGSSYEQYF
TRBV6-5,CASSLQPYNYGYTF
TRBV4-1,CASSPPSLINEKLFF
TRBV29-1,CSAQAEGGKNTEAFF
TRBV6-5,CASSRQGGTEAFF
TRBV5-4,CASSLGVNTEAFF
TRBV20-1,CSARQNTEAFF
TRBV18,CASSPVSLSASSYEQYF
TRBV6-5,CASSWGTSGVQETQYF
TRBV9,CASSAWGKGAIGYTF
TRBV9,CASSIDGTSGKNTGELFF
TRBV10-3,CAISVDDNQPQHF
TRBV28,CASSRMDRELDNEQFF
TRBV7-9,CASSSSGTDITFNYGYTF
TRBV6-5,CASSPGAPDGYTF
TRBV30,CACKGSGYGYTF
TRBV6-5,CASSYNGNTIYF
TRBV25-1,CASRNYGNEQFF
TRBV3-1/TRBV3-2,CASSQDSGAETYEQYF
TRBV10-3,CAISESREGYGYTF
TRBV10-2,CASSTSGQETQYF
TRBV6-4,CASSDSGGGSTDTQYF
TRBV29-1,CSVEEGTRGEKLFF
TRBV11-2,CASSLATGSDQYF